The clone carrying this T cell receptor (beta chain) has only a few counts. Its matching antigen is unknown. The data were produced by immunoSEQ multiplex PCR, yet TCRdb's version contains in-frame clones alone and is incomplete. The sample has 100,000 to 150,000 clones; roughly 86% are singletons. The data derive from a study of T cell responses to AZD1222 COVID-19 vaccine. Regarding the study as a whole: As reported, nearly half of all spike-specific TCRs target variant regions that are unmutated. Spike-specific TCR breadth and depth were elevated following two AZD1222 doses. Spike was spanned by vaccine-associated CD4 TCRs, which were dominant at 160-218 and 743-854. Just six AZD1222 recipients were seropositive at baseline.

The clonotype comes from an adult in good health. The source material was peripheral blood, sampled on day 0 of AZD1222 vaccination.

The CDR3 loop is CASSRRTGLSGNTIYF. In DNA form, the CDR3 reads TGTGCCAGCAGCCGGCGGACAGGACTCTCTGGAAACACCATATATTTT. The chain uses TRBV3-1 (or the pseudogene TRBV3-2) and TRBJ1-3; 7 bases are shared with TRBD1. Germline CDR1 LGHDT, CDR2 YNNKEL (reference sequence). The V gene end was trimmed by 4 bases and the J gene end by 0 bases; junction bases not matched to a gene: 6. This CDR3 comprises 16 residues.